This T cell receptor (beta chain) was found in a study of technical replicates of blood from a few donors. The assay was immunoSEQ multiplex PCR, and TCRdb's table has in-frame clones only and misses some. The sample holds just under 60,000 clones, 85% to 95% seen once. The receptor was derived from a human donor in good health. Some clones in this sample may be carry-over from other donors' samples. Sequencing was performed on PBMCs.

The CDR3 spells CASSGQAIAKNIQYF. The CDR3 DNA reads as TGTGCCAGCAGCGGACAGGCAATAGCCAAAAACATTCAGTACTTC. The J gene is TRBJ2-4, the V gene TRBV7-8; 7 nucleotides align to TRBD1. This CDR3 spans 15 amino acids. With 5 bases clipped from V and 0 bases from J, the junction kept 4 bases outside the gene matches. The germline gives CDR1 SGHVS, CDR2 FQNEAQ. Drawing the rest from reference TRBV7-8 and TRBJ2-4, the complete variable domain is GAGVSQSPRYKVAKRGQDVALRCDPISGHVSLFWYQQALGQGPEFLTYFQNEAQLDKSGLPSDRFFAERPEGSVSTLKIQRTQQEDSAVYLCASSGQAIAKNIQYFGAGTRLSVL.